The rows below give T cell receptor beta chains drawn from one sample of a study of shared clonotypes between healthy human individuals. The protocol was immunoSEQ multiplex PCR, while the TCRdb copy is restricted to in-frame clones and leaves out a portion. The sample shows nearly 750,000 clones, over 60% of them seen only once. Sample: memory CD4+ T cells sorted from blood. These TCRs come from a woman in her thirties in good health. The CDR3 runs from the conserved cysteine through the conserved F or W. A D gene is named only where the DNA matches it firmly. Rows may omit the clone size; those that give it use once, few, many or a size class.

TRBJ2-7 | TRBV11-3 | NA | NA | CASSPLHRADEQYF | TGTGCCAGCAGCCCGCTCCACAGGGCCGACGAGCAGTACTTC
TRBJ1-1 | TRBV25-1 | NA | NA | CASTKTGSEAFF | TGTGCCAGTACGAAGACAGGATCCGAAGCTTTCTTT
TRBJ2-4 | TRBV6-4 | TRBD2 | NA | CASGSGLILAKNIQYF | TGTGCCAGCGGATCGGGACTAATCCTAGCCAAAAACATTCAGTACTTC
TRBJ2-3 | TRBV6-5 | NA | NA | CASSYSNVRTDTQYF | TGTGCCAGCAGTTACTCGAATGTTCGCACAGATACGCAGTATTTT
TRBJ2-7 | TRBV2 | NA | NA | CASSVQGSRYEQYF | TGTGCCAGCAGTGTGCAGGGTAGTAGGTACGAGCAGTACTTC
TRBJ2-2 | TRBV29-1 | NA | NA | CSVEDLATGELFF | TGCAGCGTAGAGGACTTAGCAACCGGGGAGCTGTTTTTT
TRBJ1-2 | TRBV6-4 | TRBD1 | NA | CASSDSNRGQASGYTF | TGTGCCAGCAGTGATTCTAACAGGGGGCAAGCCTCCGGCTACACCTTC
TRBJ1-5 | TRBV4-2 | NA | NA | CASSQITGTTYQPQHF | TGTGCCAGCAGCCAAATCACCGGGACGACCTATCAGCCCCAGCATTTT
TRBJ1-2 | TRBV2 | TRBD1 | NA | CASRRPGQGSDGYTF | TGTGCCAGCAGGCGCCCGGGACAGGGGAGCGATGGCTACACCTTC
TRBJ2-7 | TRBV5-4 | NA | NA | CASSPGSRSHEQYF | TGTGCCAGCAGCCCGGGTAGCAGGTCCCACGAGCAGTACTTC
TRBJ2-7 | TRBV28 | TRBD2 | few | CASSLSPASGYEQYF | TGTGCCAGCAGTTTATCCCCGGCTAGCGGATACGAGCAGTACTTC
TRBJ2-3 | TRBV7-8 | TRBD2 | NA | CASSRDPRTSGMDTQYF | TGTGCCAGCAGTCGCGACCCCAGGACTAGCGGGATGGATACGCAGTATTTT
TRBJ2-7 | TRBV28 | NA | NA | CASRVDRVSYEQYF | TGTGCCAGCAGGGTGGACAGAGTCTCCTACGAGCAGTACTTC
TRBJ1-1 | TRBV5-1 | TRBD1 | few | CASSWGQEGTEAFF | TGCGCCAGCAGCTGGGGACAGGAGGGGACTGAAGCTTTCTTT
TRBJ2-1 | TRBV19 | TRBD2 | NA | CASSIGTSNEQFF | TGTGCCAGTAGTATTGGGACTAGCAATGAGCAGTTCTTC
TRBJ2-1 | TRBV6-4 | NA | NA | CASSVQYSYNEQFF | TGTGCCAGCAGTGTCCAATACTCCTACAATGAGCAGTTCTTC
TRBJ2-2 | TRBV6-1 | TRBD2 | NA | CASSVGLTTGELFF | TGTGCCAGCAGTGTGGGACTAACCACCGGGGAGCTGTTTTTT
TRBJ2-3 | TRBV6-5 | NA | NA | CASREGFFTDTQYF | TGTGCCAGCAGGGAAGGGTTTTTTACAGATACGCAGTATTTT
TRBJ2-7 | TRBV2 | NA | NA | CASMRQPYEQYF | TGTGCCAGCATGCGGCAGCCTTACGAGCAGTACTTC
TRBJ2-1 | TRBV2 | TRBD2 | NA | CASTPRTSGSLTFF | TGTGCCAGCACCCCCAGGACTAGCGGGAGTCTTACGTTCTTC